These 5 T cell receptor beta chains came from one sample sequenced in a study of T cells in Graves' hyperthyroidism and ophthalmopathy. Researchers took RNA transcripts and amplified the TCR beta CDR3 regions from them. HTBI primers drove first-round RT-PCR of the TCR CDR3. From the multiplex PCR reads, TCRdb called clonotypes with MiXCR, one entry per CDR3 protein. Here the sample spans 300,000 to 450,000 distinct CDR3 sequences, 15% being singletons. Sequenced sample: blood. Receptors were obtained from a woman aged 25 to 45 with Graves' hyperthyroidism.

Points on this clonotype: A junction end diverges from the germline sequence, so it may reflect a read error. The DNA of the CDR3 is TGTGCTATCAAAGGGACTAGCGGGAGATTGGCAGGCGAGCGGTACTTC. Translating gives CAIKGTSGRLAGERYF. The J gene is TRBJ2-7, the V gene TRBV10-3, with 14 nucleotides matching TRBD2. CDR3 size: 16 residues. CDR1 is ENHRY and CDR2 is SYGVKD in the germline V gene.

The chain recombines TRBV11-2 with TRBJ2-7; TRBD1 matches 9 bases. There are 14 residues in the CDR3. V shed 3 bases and J 5 bases; nucleotides not matched to a gene: 5. The germline V gene encodes CDR1 SGHAT and CDR2 FQNNGV. CDR3 amino acids: CASSFGTGIDEQYF. For the CDR3, the DNA is TGTGCCAGCAGCTTCGGGACAGGGATCGACGAGCAGTACTTC.

The rearrangement joins TRBV2 to TRBJ2-7; TRBD2 is a possible D gene (5 bases). The CDR3 extends over 13 amino acids. The V end lost 6 bases, the J end lost 3 bases, and 12 bases lay between the germline ends. Germline CDR1 reads SNHLY; CDR2 reads FYNNEI. The CDR3 coding sequence is TGTGCCAGCAGACTCCGGACTGACTACGAGCAGTACTTC. Protein: CASRLRTDYEQYF. Full variable domain (remainder filled in from reference TRBV2 and TRBJ2-7): EPEVTQTPSHQVTQMGQEVILRCVPISNHLYFYWYRQILGQKVEFLVSFYNNEISEKSEIFDDQFSVERPDGSNFTLKIRSTKLEDSAMYFCASRLRTDYEQYFGPGTRLTVT.

This clonotype has a count of ten or more. The chain couples TRBV19 to TRBJ2-5; TRBD1 might be the D (5 bases). From germline, CDR1 is LNHDA and CDR2 SQIVND (reference sequence). V lost 4 bases to trimming and J lost 5 bases, with 17 bases between them. The CDR3 spans 15 residues. CDR3 sequence reads: CASSKSTVLGETQYF. Written as DNA, the CDR3 is TGTGCCAGTAGTAAATCGACAGTGCTAGGGGAGACCCAGTACTTC.

This clonotype was seen more than once but under ten times. The V gene is TRBV13, the J gene TRBJ2-3, with 10 bases that match TRBD2. This CDR3 contains 16 residues. J lost 2 bases, V lost 5 bases, and 7 bases had no gene match. Germline V lookup: CDR1 PRHDT, CDR2 FYEKMQ (reference sequence). The CDR3 nucleotides read TGTGCCAGCAGCCTTGCCGGACTAGCGGACACAGATACGCAGTATTTT. Translated: CASSLAGLADTDTQYF.